The T cell receptor (beta chain) described here comes from a study of regulatory T cells in long-lasting Graves disease. Study results and limitations: Persistent disease exhibited a predilection for TRBV28, TRBJ1-2 and TRBJ2-5. The study found persistent patients shared more public clonotypes (fewer than 3,000) than new patients (approximately 870).

The CDR3 is 17 amino acids. Trimming cost V 6 bases and J 1 base; bases outside gene matches: 6. CDR1 and CDR2 from the germline V gene are SEHNR and FQNEAQ (reference sequence). HTBI primers from iRepertoire and Arm-PCR of CDR3 regions yielded the TCR beta libraries. In the source study's methods: From all samples, identification returned over 11 TRBJ and 60 to 80 TRBV segments. MiXCR was run by TCRdb on the multiplex PCR reads, yielding one entry per CDR3 protein. The V and J calls come from TCRdb's annotation, not from the publication. In the table there are around 450,000 distinct CDR3 sequences, 20% to 25% of which are singletons. This clonotype was picked up many times. The target antigen is unknown. Time point defined: persistent/refractory GD, antithyroid drugs over 5 years with positive TRAb. There was RNA extracted from PBMCs, and the TCR library was made from it.

The chain recombines TRBV7-9 with TRBJ2-5; 15 nucleotides agree with TRBD2. Sequences were derived from peripheral blood mononuclear cells (PBMCs), sampled when the disease was refractory, from a patient treated with antithyroid drugs. The TCR was taken from a female donor with Graves disease. For the CDR3, the DNA is TGTGCCAGCAGTTCGGGACTAGCGGGAGGATTCCAAGAGACCCAGTACTTC. As protein: CASSSGLAGGFQETQYF.